What follows describes a single T cell receptor beta chain. Extraction of RNA preceded its reverse transcription into cDNA, which served as the sequencing template. Sequencing was performed with immunoSEQ multiplex PCR; in TCRdb, only in-frame clones are kept and a portion is missing. The sample has fewer than 200,000 clones; about 60% are singletons. Treatment given: oral pan-JAK inhibitor, 5-10 mg twice daily. These data originate in a study of CD8+ T cells in alopecia areata. Trimming cost V 5 bases and J 0 bases, with 17 bases left between them. This CDR3 contains 16 residues. Germline assignment: CDR1 MNHEY and CDR2 SMNVEV (reference sequence).

The sequencing used CD8+ T cells sorted from blood, collected at week 24, from a patient treated with tofacitinib. The chain is built from TRBV27 and TRBJ2-7; D might be TRBD2 (5 bases). This TCR derives from a human donor with alopecia areata. CDR3 sequence: CASSHTPDSYSYEQYF. CDR3 coding DNA: TGTGCCAGCAGTCACACGCCGGACTCGTACTCCTACGAGCAGTACTTC.